Presented here are 3 T cell receptor beta chains from one specimen sequenced in a study of CD4 T cells in relation to SARS-CoV-2 and coronaviruses. Only in-frame clones appear in the TCRdb table, and some are missing; sequencing was by immunoSEQ multiplex PCR. The sample consists of approximately 17,000 clones, about 80% of them appearing once. Before the COVID-19 pandemic, during about 2011-2019, CD4+ T cells were taken from unexposed donors. The cells were cultured for roughly 11 days before CD4+ T cells were isolated. For these TCRs, the target antigens are not known. Input material: CD4+ T cells from PBMCs, cultured in vitro. The source of these receptors is a human donor in good health.

V gene TRBV19 combines with J gene TRBJ1-1, with unresolved D. Per the germline V gene, CDR1 is LNHDA and CDR2 is SQIVND (reference sequence). CDR3 length equals 14 residues. V was clipped by 5 bases and J by 0 bases, with 10 bases between them. CDR3 sequence: CASSVQSLNTEAFF. In nucleotides, the CDR3 is TGTGCCAGTAGTGTACAGTCGCTGAACACTGAAGCTTTCTTT.

This sequence joins TRBV5-6 and TRBJ1-4; 8 bases line up with TRBD1. The CDR3 contains 18 residues. Germline V gene sequence: CDR1 SGHDT, CDR2 YYEEEE. J lost 3 bases, V lost 3 bases, and 13 bases had no gene match. CDR3 nucleotides: TGTGCCAGCAGCTCCGAGATTGCAGGGGGCGCACCTAATGAAAAACTGTTTTTT. This encodes CASSSEIAGGAPNEKLFF. Using reference TRBV5-6 and TRBJ1-4 for the parts outside the CDR3, the full variable domain is DAGVTQSPTHLIKTRGQQVTLRCSPKSGHDTVSWYQQALGQGPQFIFQYYEEEERQRGNFPDRFSGHQFPNYSSELNVNALLLGDSALYLCASSSEIAGGAPNEKLFFGSGTQLSVL.

This clone came up a few times. The rearrangement links TRBV7-3 to TRBJ2-3; 9 nucleotides line up with TRBD2. The J segment lost 5 bases and the V segment lost 3 bases, leaving 6 bases of the junction unmatched. This CDR3 has 15 residues. From germline, CDR1 is SGHTA and CDR2 FQGTGA. This CDR3 reads CASSLGGRAIDTQYF. CDR3 sequence (DNA): TGTGCCAGCAGCTTGGGCGGGAGGGCCATAGATACGCAGTATTTT.